The 28 T cell receptor beta chains given below trace back to one sample, sequenced in a study of T cell responses to AZD1222 COVID-19 vaccine (dated by TCRdb to the early 2020s). The library was built by means of the immunoSEQ multiplex PCR assay. TCRdb took this table from immuneACCESS and kept in-frame rearrangements with V and J called. Such tables lack part of the clones; where checked against another copy, unresolved V genes explain under half of the gap, and the rest is unexplained. In this sample the table shows about 160,000 clones, roughly nine tenths of which occur a single time. The ten largest make up around 4.4% of the sample. Interpreted using the paper, the time point label stands for: baseline before first vaccination. Taken with the paper, the label for treatment or condition translates to: meningococcal conjugate vaccine given as trial control. Sequenced material: peripheral blood, taken on day 0 of MenACWY control vaccination. The receptors stem from an adult in good health.

This chain's CDR3 is CSVEMLAGANVLTF. In nucleotides, the CDR3 is TGCAGCGTTGAGATGCTGGCTGGGGCCAACGTCCTGACTTTC. The chain combines TRBV29-1 with TRBJ2-6; D uncertain. V was pared by 3 bases and J by 2 bases, with 8 bases between. This CDR3 has 14 amino acids. Germline CDR1 reads SQVTM; CDR2 reads ANQGSEA.

Turning to this clone: At one end, the junction sequence differs from germline, possibly due to a read error. This chain joins TRBV3-1 (or the pseudogene TRBV3-2) and TRBJ2-7; tentatively, D is TRBD2 (5 bases). Germline V gene sequence: CDR1 LGHDT, CDR2 YNNKEL (reference sequence). The CDR3 covers 18 residues. CDR3 sequence reads: CASNQDFGPGSPLYEQYF. CDR3 bases: TGTGCCAGCAACCAAGATTTTGGGCCGGGGTCTCCGCTCTACGAGCAGTACTTC.

V gene TRBV19 combines with J gene TRBJ1-3, with no clear D. This CDR3 region has 16 residues. CDR1 LNHDA and CDR2 SQIVND come from the germline V gene (reference sequence). V was clipped by 5 bases and J by 0 bases, with 14 bases between them. The CDR3 loop is CASSVRTVASGNTIYF. In nucleotides, the CDR3 is TGTGCCAGTAGTGTGAGGACCGTCGCCTCTGGAAACACCATATATTTT.

This chain connects TRBV9 to TRBJ2-2; D remains unclear. V was shortened by 0 bases and J by 0 bases, with 3 bases between the two germline ends. The CDR3 length is 14 residues. Germline values: CDR1 SGDLS, CDR2 YYNGEE. The CDR3 sequence: CASSVVANTGELFF. Written as DNA, the CDR3 is TGTGCCAGCAGCGTAGTTGCGAACACCGGGGAGCTGTTTTTT.

The gene calls are TRBV27 and TRBJ1-4; 7 bases are shared with TRBD1. The trim removed 2 bases at V and 8 bases at J, leaving 8 bases unmatched. CDR1 is MNHEY, CDR2 SMNVEV, per germline (reference sequence). The CDR3 contains 15 residues. The CDR3 bases are TGTGCCAGCAGTTTAAAAGGGGGCAATGAGGAAAAACTGTTTTTT. The encoded protein is CASSLKGGNEEKLFF.

J is TRBJ2-4 and V is TRBV9, with a tentative D call TRBD2 (5 bases). Trimming stripped 0 bases from V and 1 base from J, with 17 bases between. Germline CDR1 is SGDLS and CDR2 is YYNGEE. The CDR3 has 18 residues. CDR3 coding DNA: TGTGCCAGCAGCGTAGAACCCGAGGGTAGGGATGCCAAAAACATTCAGTACTTC. It translates to CASSVEPEGRDAKNIQYF.

This chain uses TRBV3-1 (or the pseudogene TRBV3-2) with TRBJ1-2; 8 positions agree with TRBD1. The germline V gene encodes CDR1 LGHDT and CDR2 YNNKEL (reference sequence). The CDR3 contains 14 residues. After removal of 1 base from V and 5 bases from J, the junction contained 3 bases not matched to a gene. The DNA of the CDR3 is TGTGCCAGCAGCCAAGGCTACAGGGGGTATGGCTACACCTTC. Translated: CASSQGYRGYGYTF.

The rearrangement links TRBV12-3 or TRBV12-4 to TRBJ2-2; D is undetermined. The CDR3 extends over 11 amino acids. V was trimmed by 3 bases and J by 6 bases, leaving 2 bases between them. For the CDR3, the DNA is TGTGCCAGCAGTTTCGCCGGGGAGCTGTTTTTT. Encoded protein: CASSFAGELFF.

The genes are TRBV19 and TRBJ1-1; 8 bases align to TRBD1. Germline V CDR1 and CDR2: LNHDA, SQIVND (reference sequence). The CDR3 has 16 amino acids. Germline trimming cut 3 bases from V and 0 bases from J; bases unmatched to any gene: 6. The CDR3 spells CASSILTGDLNTEAFF. The CDR3, as DNA: TGTGCCAGTAGTATTTTGACAGGGGATTTGAACACTGAAGCTTTCTTT.

This rearrangement joins TRBV5-6 to TRBJ2-7; the D is unclear. CDR3 length: 15 amino acids. Germline loops: CDR1 SGHDT, CDR2 YYEEEE. The ends were cut back, 2 bases at V and 7 bases at J, with 19 bases in the middle. Written as DNA, the CDR3 is TGTGCCAGCAGCTTAGGGCCTTTACTTCTGGGGGAGCAGTACTTC. Translated: CASSLGPLLLGEQYF.

The genes are TRBV5-1 and TRBJ2-7, with D tentatively TRBD2 (5 bases). The CDR3 totals 14 residues. Trimming stripped 6 bases from V and 3 bases from J, with 16 bases between. CDR1 SGHRS and CDR2 YFSETQ come from the germline V gene. The CDR3 sequence: CASTISGLNYEQYF. In DNA, the CDR3 is TGCGCCAGCACGATTTCCGGACTTAACTACGAGCAGTACTTC. The full variable domain, rest sourced from reference TRBV5-1 and TRBJ2-7, is KAGVTQTPRYLIKTRGQQVTLSCSPISGHRSVSWYQQTPGQGLQFLFEYFSETQRNKGNFPGRFSGRQFSNSRSEMNVSTLELGDSALYLCASTISGLNYEQYFGPGTRLTVT.

This rearrangement joins TRBV5-1 to TRBJ2-7; maybe TRBD2 (6 bases). The CDR3 contains 14 residues. Germline CDR1 and CDR2: SGHRS and YFSETQ. Trimming removed 0 bases at V and 0 bases at J, with 7 bases between. The CDR3 spells CASSLAGVSYEQYF. The CDR3 DNA is TGCGCCAGCAGCTTGGCGGGGGTCTCCTACGAGCAGTACTTC.

The V call is TRBV11-2, the J call TRBJ1-4; 8 bases map to TRBD1. Germline V lookup: CDR1 SGHAT, CDR2 FQNNGV. The CDR3 runs to 15 residues. V shed 5 bases and J 7 bases; nucleotides not matched to a gene: 9. CDR3 nucleotides: TGTGCCAGCAGCCCCCGGACAGGGAGGGGTGAAAAACTGTTTTTT. This encodes CASSPRTGRGEKLFF.

The chain employs TRBV6-2 or TRBV6-3 and TRBJ1-2; D is undetermined. The CDR3 has 13 residues. The ends were cut back, 6 bases at V and 4 bases at J, with 12 bases in the middle. CDR1 MNHEY and CDR2 SVGEGT come from the germline V gene. The CDR3 is CASSLQLVYGYTF. The CDR3 nucleotides read TGTGCCAGCAGCCTACAGCTAGTCTATGGCTACACCTTC.

The chain carries TRBV10-1 and TRBJ1-5; weak D call: TRBD1 (5 bases). Trimming left V 5 bases short and J 3 bases short, with 8 bases between. The CDR3 covers 13 residues. Germline V gives CDR1 WNHNN, CDR2 SYGVQD (reference sequence). Here the CDR3 reads CASSQGVNQPQHF. DNA of the CDR3: TGCGCCAGCAGTCAGGGAGTCAATCAGCCCCAGCATTTT.

In DNA form, the CDR3 reads TGTGCCAGCAGCGGATCTTCGTTGGGAGGTGGGAGCAATCAGCCCCAGCATTTT. It encodes CASSGSSLGGGSNQPQHF. The genes are TRBV5-4 and TRBJ1-5; the D is unclear. Trimming pared 4 bases from V and 1 base from J, leaving 21 bases between. The germline V gene encodes CDR1 SGHNT and CDR2 YYREEE (reference sequence). The CDR3 runs to 18 residues.

In DNA, the CDR3 is TGTGCCAGCAGCGCCGAGACAGGACGAGGGGAAAAACTGTTTTTT. Translation gives CASSAETGRGEKLFF. This rearrangement joins TRBV2 to TRBJ1-4, with a weak D call TRBD1 (6 bases). The CDR3 is 15 amino acids. Germline assignment: CDR1 SNHLY and CDR2 FYNNEI. Trimming stripped 6 bases from V and 8 bases from J, with 19 bases between.

The chain employs TRBV5-1 and TRBJ2-1; 15 positions agree with TRBD2. The CDR3 totals 17 residues. Germline V gene sequence: CDR1 SGHRS, CDR2 YFSETQ. V shed 2 bases, J shed 8 bases, and the junction held 8 bases outside the gene matches. CDR3 sequence reads: CASSFRTSGRARDEQFF. The CDR3 DNA sequence: TGCGCCAGCAGCTTCCGGACTAGCGGGAGGGCCAGAGATGAGCAGTTCTTC.

The chain uses TRBV10-3 and TRBJ2-7; TRBD1 aligns across 10 bases. The V gene's germline CDR1 is ENHRY and CDR2 SYGVKD. The V gene end was trimmed by 6 bases and the J gene end by 5 bases; junction bases not matched to a gene: 7. The CDR3 loop spans 14 amino acids. CDR3 bases: TGTGCCATCAGGAGGACAGGGGGAGACGACGAGCAGTACTTC. Its translation: CAIRRTGGDDEQYF.

CDR3 coding DNA: TGTGCCAGTACTGGGACTAGCGGTGCCTCCTACGAGCAGTACTTC. It translates to CASTGTSGASYEQYF. The chain is built from TRBV19 and TRBJ2-7; 11 positions agree with TRBD2. Trimming took 7 bases from V and 0 from J; bases not matched to a gene: 5. CDR3 length: 15 residues. Germline CDR1 LNHDA, CDR2 SQIVND (reference sequence).

This clone has a handful of counts. The chain recombines TRBV7-3 with TRBJ2-1; D could derive from TRBD1 or TRBD2 (6 bases each). The ends were cut back, 5 bases at V and 3 bases at J, with 17 bases in the middle. The germline V gene has CDR1 SGHTA and CDR2 FQGTGA. The CDR3 has 16 amino acids. This chain's CDR3 is CASSPFTSRGYNEQFF. The CDR3, as DNA: TGTGCCAGCAGCCCCTTTACTAGCAGGGGCTACAATGAGCAGTTCTTC.

The rearrangement links TRBV10-1 to TRBJ2-5; D possibly corresponds to TRBD2 (6 bases). CDR3 length: 15 residues. Per germline, CDR1 WNHNN and CDR2 SYGVQD (reference sequence). Trimming left V 2 bases short and J 5 bases short, with 15 bases between. CDR3 region: CASSEGITRGETQYF. Here the CDR3 DNA reads TGCGCCAGCAGTGAGGGGATCACACGGGGGGAGACCCAGTACTTC.

The V and J genes are TRBV24-1 and TRBJ1-2; D not certain. V lost 5 bases and J 2 bases, leaving 5 bases between the germline ends. Germline CDR1 KGHDR, CDR2 SFDVKD. This CDR3 has 12 residues. The CDR3 region is CATSGRNYGYTF. CDR3 nucleotides: TGTGCCACCAGTGGCCGGAACTATGGCTACACCTTC.

This sequence joins TRBV27 and TRBJ1-4; 8 bases align to TRBD1. This CDR3 is built from 13 residues. Trimming cost V 4 bases and J 11 bases; bases outside gene matches: 6. Germline assignment: CDR1 MNHEY and CDR2 SMNVEV (reference sequence). This chain's CDR3 is CASSSQGAPKLFF. Here the CDR3 DNA reads TGTGCCAGCAGTTCGCAGGGGGCCCCCAAACTGTTTTTT.

The chain couples TRBV15 to TRBJ1-2; D uncertain. V was cut by 7 bases and J by 6 bases, with 15 bases left in between. The CDR3 extends over 13 amino acids. Looked up from germline, CDR1 is LNHNV and CDR2 is YYDKDF (reference sequence). CDR3 loop: CATKSRFGDGYTF. Written as DNA, the CDR3 is TGTGCCACCAAATCAAGGTTTGGGGATGGCTACACCTTC.

This chain connects TRBV29-1 to TRBJ1-2; D unresolved. V was cut by 0 bases and J by 7 bases, with 9 bases left in between. Per the germline V gene, CDR1 is SQVTM and CDR2 is ANQGSEA. This CDR3 has 12 residues. In DNA form, the CDR3 reads TGCAGCGTTGAAGATCAGTTCTCTGGCTACACCTTC. It translates to CSVEDQFSGYTF.

The gene calls are TRBV7-2 and TRBJ2-7; D perhaps matches TRBD2 (6 bases). Trimming took 5 bases from V and 2 from J, leaving 13 bases between them. CDR3 length: 14 residues. Per the germline V gene, CDR1 is SGHTA and CDR2 is FQGNSA. Written as DNA, the CDR3 is TGTGCCAGCAGCCCCGGGCTAGCGACCTACGAGCAGTACTTC. This sequence encodes CASSPGLATYEQYF.

The genes are TRBV12-3 or TRBV12-4 and TRBJ1-2; 7 bases align to TRBD1. The CDR3 length is 13 residues. The V gene end was trimmed by 6 bases and the J gene end by 4 bases; junction bases not matched to a gene: 5. CDR3 protein: CASSLTGIYGYTF. CDR3 sequence (DNA): TGTGCCAGCAGCTTGACAGGGATCTATGGCTACACCTTC.